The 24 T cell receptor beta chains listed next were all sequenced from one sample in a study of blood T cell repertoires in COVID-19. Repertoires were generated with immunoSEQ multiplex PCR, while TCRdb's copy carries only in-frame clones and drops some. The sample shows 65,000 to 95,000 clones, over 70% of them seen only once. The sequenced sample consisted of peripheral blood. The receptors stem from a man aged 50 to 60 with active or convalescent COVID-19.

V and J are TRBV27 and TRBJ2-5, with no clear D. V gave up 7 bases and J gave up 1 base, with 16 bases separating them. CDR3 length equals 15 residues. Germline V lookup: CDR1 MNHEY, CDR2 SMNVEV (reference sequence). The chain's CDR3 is CASKGDFLVQETQYF. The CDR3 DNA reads TGTGCCAGCAAAGGCGACTTCTTGGTCCAAGAGACCCAGTACTTC.

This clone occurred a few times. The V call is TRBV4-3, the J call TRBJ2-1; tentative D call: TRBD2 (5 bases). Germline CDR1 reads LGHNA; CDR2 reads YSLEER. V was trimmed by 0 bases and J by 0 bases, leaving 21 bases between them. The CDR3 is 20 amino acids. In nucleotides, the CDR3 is TGCGCCAGCAGCCAAGAAGAACCTCCCGGGGTTCTAAGCTCCTACAATGAGCAGTTCTTC. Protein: CASSQEEPPGVLSSYNEQFF.

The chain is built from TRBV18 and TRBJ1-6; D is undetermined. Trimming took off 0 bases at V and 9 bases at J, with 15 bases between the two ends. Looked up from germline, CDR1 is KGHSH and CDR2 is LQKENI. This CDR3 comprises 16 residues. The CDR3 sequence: CASSPPGTRGSSPLHF. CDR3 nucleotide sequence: TGTGCCAGCTCACCACCGGGCACGCGAGGGAGTTCACCCCTCCACTTT.

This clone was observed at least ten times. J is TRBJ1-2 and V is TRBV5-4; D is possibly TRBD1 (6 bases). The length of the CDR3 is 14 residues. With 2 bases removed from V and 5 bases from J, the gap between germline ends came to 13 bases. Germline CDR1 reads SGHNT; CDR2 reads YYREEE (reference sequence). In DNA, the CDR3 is TGTGCCAGCAGCTTAGGTATAGGGGGATATGGCTACACCTTC. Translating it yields CASSLGIGGYGYTF.

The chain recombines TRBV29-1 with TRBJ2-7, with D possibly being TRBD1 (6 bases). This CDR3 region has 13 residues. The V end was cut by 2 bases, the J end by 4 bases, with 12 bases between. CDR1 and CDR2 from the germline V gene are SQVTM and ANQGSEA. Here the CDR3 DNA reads TGCAGCGTTGAATCGGGCCAGGGGTACGAGCAGTACTTC. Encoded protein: CSVESGQGYEQYF.

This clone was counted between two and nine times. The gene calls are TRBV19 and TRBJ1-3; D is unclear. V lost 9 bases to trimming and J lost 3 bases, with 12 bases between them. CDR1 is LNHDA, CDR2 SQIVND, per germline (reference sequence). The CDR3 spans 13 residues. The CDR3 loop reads CASRTRVGNTIYF. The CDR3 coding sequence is TGTGCCAGCCGGACGAGGGTTGGAAACACCATATATTTT. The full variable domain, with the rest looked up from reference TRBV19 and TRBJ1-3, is DGGITQSPKYLFRKEGQNVTLSCEQNLNHDAMYWYRQDPGQGLRLIYYSQIVNDFQKGDIAEGYSVSREKKESFPLTVTSAQKNPTAFYLCASRTRVGNTIYFGEGSWLTVV.

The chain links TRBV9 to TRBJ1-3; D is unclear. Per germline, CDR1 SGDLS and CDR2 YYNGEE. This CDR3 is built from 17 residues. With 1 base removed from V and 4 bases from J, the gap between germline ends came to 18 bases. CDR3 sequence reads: CASSVSGVPLGGNTIYF. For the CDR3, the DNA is TGTGCCAGCAGCGTATCCGGGGTACCTCTCGGGGGAAACACCATATATTTT.

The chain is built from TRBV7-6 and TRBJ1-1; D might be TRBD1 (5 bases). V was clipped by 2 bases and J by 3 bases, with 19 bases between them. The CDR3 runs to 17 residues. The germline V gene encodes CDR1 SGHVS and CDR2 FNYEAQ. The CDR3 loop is CASSLTRVGGLDTEAFF. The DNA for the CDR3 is TGTGCCAGCAGCTTAACCAGGGTAGGTGGTTTGGACACTGAAGCTTTCTTT. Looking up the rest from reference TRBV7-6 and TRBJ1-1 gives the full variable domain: GAGVSQSPRYKVTKRGQDVALRCDPISGHVSLYWYRQALGQGPEFLTYFNYEAQQDKSGLPNDRFSAERPEGSISTLTIQRTEQRDSAMYRCASSLTRVGGLDTEAFFGQGTRLTVV.

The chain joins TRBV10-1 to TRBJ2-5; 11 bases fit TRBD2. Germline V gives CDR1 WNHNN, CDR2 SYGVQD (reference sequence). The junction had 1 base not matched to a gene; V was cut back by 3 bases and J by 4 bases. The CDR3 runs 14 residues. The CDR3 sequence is CASSDGTSGETQYF. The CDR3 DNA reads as TGCGCCAGCAGTGATGGGACTAGCGGAGAGACCCAGTACTTC.

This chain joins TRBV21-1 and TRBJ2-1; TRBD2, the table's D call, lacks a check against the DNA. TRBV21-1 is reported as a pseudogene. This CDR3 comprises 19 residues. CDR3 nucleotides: TGTGCCAGCAGCAAATCTCGGACTAGCGGGGGCCCCACCTACAATGAGCAGTTCTTC. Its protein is CASSKSRTSGGPTYNEQFF.

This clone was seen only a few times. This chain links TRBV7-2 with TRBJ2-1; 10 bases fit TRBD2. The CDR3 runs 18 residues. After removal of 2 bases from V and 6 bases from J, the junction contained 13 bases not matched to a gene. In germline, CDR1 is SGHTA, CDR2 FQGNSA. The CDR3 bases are TGTGCCAGCAGCTTAAATCTAGCGGGGGCGAGTGTGGGCAATGAGCAGTTCTTC. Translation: CASSLNLAGASVGNEQFF.

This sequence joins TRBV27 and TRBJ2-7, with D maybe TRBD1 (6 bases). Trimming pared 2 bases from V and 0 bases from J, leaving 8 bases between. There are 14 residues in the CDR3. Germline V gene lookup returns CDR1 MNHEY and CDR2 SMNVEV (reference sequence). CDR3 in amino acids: CASSLDRSSYEQYF. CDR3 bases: TGTGCCAGCAGTTTAGACAGGTCCTCCTACGAGCAGTACTTC.

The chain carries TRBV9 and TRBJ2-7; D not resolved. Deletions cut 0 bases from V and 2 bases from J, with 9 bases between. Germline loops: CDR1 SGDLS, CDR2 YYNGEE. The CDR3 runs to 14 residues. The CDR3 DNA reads TGTGCCAGCAGCGTAGGTTCCGTTCCCTACGAGCAGTACTTC. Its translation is CASSVGSVPYEQYF.

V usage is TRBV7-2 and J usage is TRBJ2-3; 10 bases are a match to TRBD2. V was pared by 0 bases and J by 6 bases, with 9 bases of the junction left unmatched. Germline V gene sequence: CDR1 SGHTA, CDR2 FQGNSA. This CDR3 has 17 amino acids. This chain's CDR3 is CASSLARERGGPDTQYF. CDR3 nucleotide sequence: TGTGCCAGCAGCTTAGCGCGAGAGCGGGGGGGCCCCGATACGCAGTATTTT.

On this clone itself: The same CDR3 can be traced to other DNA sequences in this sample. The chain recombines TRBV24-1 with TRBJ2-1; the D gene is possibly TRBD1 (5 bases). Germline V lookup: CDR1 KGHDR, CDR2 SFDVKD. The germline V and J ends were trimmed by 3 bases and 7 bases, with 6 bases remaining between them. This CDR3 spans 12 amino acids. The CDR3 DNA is TGTGCCACCAGTGATAGGGGAAATGAGCAGTTCTTC. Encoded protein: CATSDRGNEQFF.

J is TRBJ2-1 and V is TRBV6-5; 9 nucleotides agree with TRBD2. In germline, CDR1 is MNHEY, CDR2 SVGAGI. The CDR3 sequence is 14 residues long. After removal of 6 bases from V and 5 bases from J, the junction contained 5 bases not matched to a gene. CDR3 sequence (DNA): TGTGCCAGCAGCAGCGGGGGGTGGCACAATGAGCAGTTCTTC. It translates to CASSSGGWHNEQFF.

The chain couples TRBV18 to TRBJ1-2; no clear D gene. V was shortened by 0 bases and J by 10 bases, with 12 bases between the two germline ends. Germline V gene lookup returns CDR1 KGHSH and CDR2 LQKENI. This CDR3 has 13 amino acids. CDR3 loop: CASSPPPTEIYTF. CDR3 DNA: TGTGCCAGCTCACCACCGCCTACAGAGATCTACACCTTC.

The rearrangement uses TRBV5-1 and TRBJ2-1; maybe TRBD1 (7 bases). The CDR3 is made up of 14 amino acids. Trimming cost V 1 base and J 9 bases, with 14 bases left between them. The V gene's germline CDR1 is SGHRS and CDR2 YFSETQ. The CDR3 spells CASSLQGGRSEQFF. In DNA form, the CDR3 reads TGCGCCAGCAGCTTGCAGGGGGGTCGCAGTGAGCAGTTCTTC. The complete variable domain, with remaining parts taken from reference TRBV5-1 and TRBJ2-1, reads KAGVTQTPRYLIKTRGQQVTLSCSPISGHRSVSWYQQTPGQGLQFLFEYFSETQRNKGNFPGRFSGRQFSNSRSEMNVSTLELGDSALYLCASSLQGGRSEQFFGPGTRLTVL.

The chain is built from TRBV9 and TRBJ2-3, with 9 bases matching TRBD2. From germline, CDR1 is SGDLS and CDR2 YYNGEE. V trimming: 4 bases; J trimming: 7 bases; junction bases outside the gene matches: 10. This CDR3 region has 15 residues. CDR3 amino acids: CASSPPRGGQNTQYF. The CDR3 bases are TGTGCCAGCAGCCCCCCGCGGGGGGGCCAAAATACGCAGTATTTT. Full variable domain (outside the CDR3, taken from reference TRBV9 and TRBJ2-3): DSGVTQTPKHLITATGQRVTLRCSPRSGDLSVYWYQQSLDQGLQFLIQYYNGEERAKGNILERFSAQQFPDLHSELNLSSLELGDSALYFCASSPPRGGQNTQYFGPGTRLTVL.

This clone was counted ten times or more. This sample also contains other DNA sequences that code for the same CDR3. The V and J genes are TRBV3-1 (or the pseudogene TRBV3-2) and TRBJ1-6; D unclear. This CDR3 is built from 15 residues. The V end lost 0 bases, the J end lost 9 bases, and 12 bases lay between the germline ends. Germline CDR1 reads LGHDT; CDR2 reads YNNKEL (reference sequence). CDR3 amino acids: CASSQEPGRGSPLHF. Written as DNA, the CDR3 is TGTGCCAGCAGCCAAGAACCCGGGCGGGGTTCACCCCTCCACTTT.

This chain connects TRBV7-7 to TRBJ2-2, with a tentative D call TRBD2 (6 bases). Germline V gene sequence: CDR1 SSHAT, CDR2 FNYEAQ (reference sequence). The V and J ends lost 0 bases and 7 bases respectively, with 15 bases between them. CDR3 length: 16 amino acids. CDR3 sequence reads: CASSLAPGGAGGELFF. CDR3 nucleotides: TGTGCCAGCAGCTTAGCCCCTGGCGGGGCCGGCGGGGAGCTGTTTTTT.

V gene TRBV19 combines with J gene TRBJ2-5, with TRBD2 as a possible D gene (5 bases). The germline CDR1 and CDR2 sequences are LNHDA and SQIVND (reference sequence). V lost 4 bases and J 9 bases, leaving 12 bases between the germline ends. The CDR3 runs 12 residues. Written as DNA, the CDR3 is TGTGCCAGTAGTAGCTTCTTGGAGGCCCAGTACTTC. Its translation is CASSSFLEAQYF.

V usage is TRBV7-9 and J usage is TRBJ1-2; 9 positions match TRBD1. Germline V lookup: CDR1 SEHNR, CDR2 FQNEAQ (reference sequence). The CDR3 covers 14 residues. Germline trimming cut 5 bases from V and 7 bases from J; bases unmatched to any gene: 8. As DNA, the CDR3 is TGTGCCAGCAGCACCGCCGGGACAGGGACTGGCTACACCTTC. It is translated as CASSTAGTGTGYTF.

For the CDR3, the DNA is TGTGCCAGCAGCGTAAGACTAGATATTCTCAATGAGCAGTTCTTC. As protein: CASSVRLDILNEQFF. The chain joins TRBV2 to TRBJ2-1; maybe TRBD2 (6 bases). The CDR3 spans 15 residues. V was shortened by 6 bases and J by 6 bases, with 18 bases between the two germline ends. Germline V gives CDR1 SNHLY, CDR2 FYNNEI.